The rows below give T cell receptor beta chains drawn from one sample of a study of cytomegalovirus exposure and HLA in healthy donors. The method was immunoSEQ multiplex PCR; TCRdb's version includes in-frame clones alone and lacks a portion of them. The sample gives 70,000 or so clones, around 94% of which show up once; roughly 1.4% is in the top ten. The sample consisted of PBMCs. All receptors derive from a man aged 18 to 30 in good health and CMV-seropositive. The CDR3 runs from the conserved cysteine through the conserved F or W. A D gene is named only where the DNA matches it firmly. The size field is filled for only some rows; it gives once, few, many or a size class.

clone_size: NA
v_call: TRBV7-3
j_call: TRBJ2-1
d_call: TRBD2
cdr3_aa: CASSLNSGSSTNEQFF
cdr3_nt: TGTGCCAGCAGCTTAAATAGCGGGAGCTCTACGAATGAGCAGTTCTTC

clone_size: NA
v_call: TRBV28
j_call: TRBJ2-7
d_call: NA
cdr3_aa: CASSLGSGWEQYF
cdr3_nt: TGTGCCAGCAGTTTAGGCAGCGGATGGGAGCAGTACTTC

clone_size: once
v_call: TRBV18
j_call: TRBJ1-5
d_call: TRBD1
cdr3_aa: CASSQGTGGSNQPQHF
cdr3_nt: TGTGCCAGCTCACAAGGGACAGGGGGGAGCAATCAGCCCCAGCATTTT

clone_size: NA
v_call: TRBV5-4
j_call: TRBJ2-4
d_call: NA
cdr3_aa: CASSEPGAKNIQYF
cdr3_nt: TGTGCCAGCAGCGAGCCGGGGGCCAAAAACATTCAGTACTTC

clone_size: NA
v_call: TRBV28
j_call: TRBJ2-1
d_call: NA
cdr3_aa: CASSSPRGQFF
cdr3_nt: TGTGCCAGCAGTTCTCCCCGGGGGCAGTTCTTC

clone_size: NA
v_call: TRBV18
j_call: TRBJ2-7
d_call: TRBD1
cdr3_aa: CASSTGTGSSYEQYF
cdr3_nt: TGTGCCAGCTCAACCGGGACAGGGAGCTCCTACGAGCAGTACTTC

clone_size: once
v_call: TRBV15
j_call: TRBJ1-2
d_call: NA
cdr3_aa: CATSREAGGNYGYTF
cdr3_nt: TGTGCCACCAGCAGAGAAGCTGGCGGGAACTATGGCTACACCTTC

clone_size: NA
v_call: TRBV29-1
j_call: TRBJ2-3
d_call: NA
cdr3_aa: CSVGANTDTQYF
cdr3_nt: TGCAGCGTTGGGGCGAACACAGATACGCAGTATTTT

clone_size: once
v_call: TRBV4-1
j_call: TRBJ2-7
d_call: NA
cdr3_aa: CASSPEGSEQYF
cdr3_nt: TGCGCCAGCAGCCCGGAGGGAAGCGAGCAGTACTTC

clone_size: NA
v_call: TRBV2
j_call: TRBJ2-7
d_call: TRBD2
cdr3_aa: CASRPGLAGGEQYF
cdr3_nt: TGTGCCAGCAGACCGGGACTAGCGGGAGGCGAGCAGTACTTC

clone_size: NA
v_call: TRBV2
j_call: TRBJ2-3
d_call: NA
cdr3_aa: CASSTDKLYRYF
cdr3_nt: TGTGCCAGCAGCACAGACAAACTCTACCGGTATTTT

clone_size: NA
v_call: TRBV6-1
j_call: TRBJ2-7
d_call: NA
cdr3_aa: CASRDTGGALGEQYF
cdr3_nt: TGTGCCAGCAGGGACACGGGCGGGGCCCTGGGGGAGCAGTACTTC

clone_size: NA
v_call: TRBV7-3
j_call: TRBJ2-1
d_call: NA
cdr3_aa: CASSLAEGNEQFF
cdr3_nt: TGTGCCAGCAGCTTAGCGGAGGGGAATGAGCAGTTCTTC

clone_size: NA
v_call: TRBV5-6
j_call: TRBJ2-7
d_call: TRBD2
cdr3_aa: CASSLTSGYYEQYF
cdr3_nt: TGTGCCAGCAGCTTGACTAGCGGGTACTACGAGCAGTACTTC

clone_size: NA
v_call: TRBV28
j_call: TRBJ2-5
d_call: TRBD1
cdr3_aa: CASSLGGQGWTQYF
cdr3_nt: TGTGCCAGCAGTTTAGGAGGACAGGGGTGGACCCAGTACTTC

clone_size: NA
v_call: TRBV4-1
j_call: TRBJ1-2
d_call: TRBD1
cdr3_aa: CASSHELTGANYGYTF
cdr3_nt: TGCGCCAGCAGCCATGAGTTGACAGGGGCGAACTATGGCTACACCTTC

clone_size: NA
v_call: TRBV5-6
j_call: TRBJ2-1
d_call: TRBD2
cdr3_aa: CASSFGLAGWDEQFF
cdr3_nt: TGTGCCAGCAGCTTTGGGCTAGCGGGATGGGATGAGCAGTTCTTC

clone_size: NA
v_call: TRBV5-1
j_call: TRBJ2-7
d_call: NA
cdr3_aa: CASSLGLVSYEQYF
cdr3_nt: TGCGCCAGCAGCTTGGGGCTAGTTTCCTACGAGCAGTACTTC

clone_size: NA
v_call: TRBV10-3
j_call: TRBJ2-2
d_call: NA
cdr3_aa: CAISVVRATGELFF
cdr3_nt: TGTGCCATCAGTGTAGTGAGGGCCACCGGGGAGCTGTTTTTT

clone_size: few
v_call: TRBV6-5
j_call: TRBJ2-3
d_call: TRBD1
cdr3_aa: CASMRGGTTDTQYF
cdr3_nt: TGTGCCAGCATGAGAGGGGGCACGACAGATACGCAGTATTTT

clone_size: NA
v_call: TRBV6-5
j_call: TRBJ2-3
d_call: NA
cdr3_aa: CASIDRRTDTQYF
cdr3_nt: TGTGCCAGCATAGACAGAAGGACAGATACGCAGTATTTT

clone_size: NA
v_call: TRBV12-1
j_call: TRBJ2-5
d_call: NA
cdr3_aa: CASSFREFLETQYF
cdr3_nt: TGTGCCAGCAGCTTTCGAGAGTTCCTAGAGACCCAGTACTTC

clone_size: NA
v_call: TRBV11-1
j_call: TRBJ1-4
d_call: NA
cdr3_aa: CASSAMTGEKLFF
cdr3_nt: TGTGCCAGCAGCGCGATGACAGGTGAAAAACTGTTTTTT

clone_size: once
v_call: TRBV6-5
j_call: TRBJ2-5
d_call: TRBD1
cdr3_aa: CASSSGQGSQETQYF
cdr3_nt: TGTGCCAGCAGTTCTGGACAGGGGAGCCAAGAGACCCAGTACTTC

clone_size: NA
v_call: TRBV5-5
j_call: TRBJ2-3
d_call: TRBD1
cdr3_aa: CASSFPRDSSTDTQYF
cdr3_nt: TGTGCCAGCAGCTTTCCCCGGGACAGTAGCACAGATACGCAGTATTTT

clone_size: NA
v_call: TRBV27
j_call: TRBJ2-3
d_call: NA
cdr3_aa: CASRLLATDTQYF
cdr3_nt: TGTGCCAGCAGACTCCTAGCCACAGATACGCAGTATTTT

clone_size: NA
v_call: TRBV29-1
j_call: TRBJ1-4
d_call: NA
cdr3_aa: CSGLGADSTNEKLFF
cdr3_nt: TGCAGCGGACTAGGCGCAGACTCAACTAATGAAAAACTGTTTTTT

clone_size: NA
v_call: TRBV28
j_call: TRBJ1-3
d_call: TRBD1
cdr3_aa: CASSRDSYTWPSGNTIYF
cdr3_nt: TGTGCCAGCAGTCGGGACAGCTACACTTGGCCCTCTGGAAACACCATATATTTT

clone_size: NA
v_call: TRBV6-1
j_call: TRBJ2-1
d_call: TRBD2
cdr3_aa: CASSELASGTYNEQFF
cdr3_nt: TGTGCCAGCAGTGAACTGGCTAGCGGGACCTACAATGAGCAGTTCTTC

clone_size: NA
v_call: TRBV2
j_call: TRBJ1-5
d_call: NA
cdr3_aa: CASRRTGNQPQHF
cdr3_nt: TGTGCCAGCAGGAGGACAGGCAATCAGCCCCAGCATTTT

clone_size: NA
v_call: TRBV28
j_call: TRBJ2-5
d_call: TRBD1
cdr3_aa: CASRGQGALQETQYF
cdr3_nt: TGTGCCAGCAGGGGACAGGGGGCGCTACAAGAGACCCAGTACTTC

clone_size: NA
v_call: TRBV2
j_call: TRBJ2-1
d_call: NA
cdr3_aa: CASSEEASSGWDEQFF
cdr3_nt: TGTGCCAGCAGTGAAGAGGCCAGCTCAGGGTGGGATGAGCAGTTCTTC

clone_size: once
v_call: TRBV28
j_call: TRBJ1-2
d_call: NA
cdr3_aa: CASTTGPSYGYTF
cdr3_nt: TGTGCCAGCACCACAGGGCCTAGCTATGGCTACACCTTC

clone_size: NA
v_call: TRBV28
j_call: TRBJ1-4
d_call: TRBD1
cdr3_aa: CASSRTGGGEKLFF
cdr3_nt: TGTGCCAGCAGCCGGACAGGGGGCGGTGAAAAACTGTTTTTT

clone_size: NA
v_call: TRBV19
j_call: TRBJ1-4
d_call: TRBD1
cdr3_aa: CASSGSTGGGEKLFF
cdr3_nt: TGTGCCAGTAGTGGATCGACAGGGGGCGGTGAAAAACTGTTTTTT

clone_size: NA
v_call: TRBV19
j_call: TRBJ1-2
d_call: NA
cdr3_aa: CASRGDGVWGYTF
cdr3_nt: TGTGCCAGTAGGGGAGACGGCGTTTGGGGCTACACCTTC

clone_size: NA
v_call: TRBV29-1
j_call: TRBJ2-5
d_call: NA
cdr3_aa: CSVVVEIQETQYF
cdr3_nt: TGCAGCGTTGTTGTGGAGATCCAAGAGACCCAGTACTTC

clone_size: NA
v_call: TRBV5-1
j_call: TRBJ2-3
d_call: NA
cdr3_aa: CASSSQRASTDTQYF
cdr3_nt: TGCGCCAGCAGCTCCCAGCGGGCCAGCACAGATACGCAGTATTTT

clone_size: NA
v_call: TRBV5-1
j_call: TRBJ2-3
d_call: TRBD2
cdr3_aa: CASSSKREWGTDTQYF
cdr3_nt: TGCGCCAGCAGCTCCAAGCGGGAGTGGGGCACAGATACGCAGTATTTT

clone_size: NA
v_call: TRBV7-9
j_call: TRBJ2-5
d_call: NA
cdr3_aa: CASCEYHQETQYF
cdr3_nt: TGTGCCAGCTGCGAGTACCACCAAGAGACCCAGTACTTC

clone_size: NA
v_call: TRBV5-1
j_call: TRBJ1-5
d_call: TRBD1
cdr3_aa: CASSLEGGDNQPQHF
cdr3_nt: TGCGCCAGCAGCCTAGAAGGGGGCGATAATCAGCCCCAGCATTTT

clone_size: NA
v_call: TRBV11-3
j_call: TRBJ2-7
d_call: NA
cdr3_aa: CASSLGPGAREQYF
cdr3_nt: TGTGCCAGCAGCTTAGGGCCAGGGGCCCGCGAGCAGTACTTC

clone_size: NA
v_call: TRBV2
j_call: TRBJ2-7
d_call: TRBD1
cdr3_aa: CASSRTGGARLYEQYF
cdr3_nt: TGTGCCAGCAGCCGGACAGGGGGCGCCCGTCTCTACGAGCAGTACTTC

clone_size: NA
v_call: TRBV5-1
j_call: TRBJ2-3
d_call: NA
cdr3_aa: CASSLGRLASTDTQYF
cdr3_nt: TGCGCCAGCAGCTTGGGCCGACTGGCTAGCACAGATACGCAGTATTTT

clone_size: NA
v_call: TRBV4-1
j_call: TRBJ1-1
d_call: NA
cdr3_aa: CASSQELGPEAFF
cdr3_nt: TGCGCCAGCAGCCAAGAACTAGGGCCTGAAGCTTTCTTT

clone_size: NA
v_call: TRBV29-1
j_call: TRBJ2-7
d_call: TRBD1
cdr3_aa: CSVETDRGRAYEQYF
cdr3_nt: TGCAGCGTTGAAACGGACAGGGGGCGTGCGTACGAGCAGTACTTC

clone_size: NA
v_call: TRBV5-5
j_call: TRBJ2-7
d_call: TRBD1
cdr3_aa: CASSWSTGTGENF
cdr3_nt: TGTGCCAGCAGCTGGTCCACCGGGACAGGAGAGAACTTC

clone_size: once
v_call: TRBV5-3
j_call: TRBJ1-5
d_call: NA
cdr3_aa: CARSTRQTNQPQHF
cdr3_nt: TGTGCCAGAAGCACGCGACAGACTAATCAGCCCCAGCATTTT

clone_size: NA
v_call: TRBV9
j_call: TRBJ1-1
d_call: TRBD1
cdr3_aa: CASTPRDRDLTEAFF
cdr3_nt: TGTGCCAGCACCCCTCGGGACAGGGATTTAACTGAAGCTTTCTTT

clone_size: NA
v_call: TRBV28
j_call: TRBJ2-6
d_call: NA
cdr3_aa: CASSPTGSGANVLTF
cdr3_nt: TGTGCCAGCAGTCCTACAGGGTCTGGGGCCAACGTCCTGACTTTC

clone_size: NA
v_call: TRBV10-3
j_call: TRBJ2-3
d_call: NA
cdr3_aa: CAISERGGGLAYSTDTQYF
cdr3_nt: TGTGCCATCAGTGAGAGGGGGGGTGGATTGGCTTACAGCACAGATACGCAGTATTTT

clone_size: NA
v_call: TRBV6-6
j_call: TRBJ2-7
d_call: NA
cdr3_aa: CASSYSRGYEQYF
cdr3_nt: TGTGCCAGCAGTTACTCGAGAGGGTACGAGCAGTACTTC

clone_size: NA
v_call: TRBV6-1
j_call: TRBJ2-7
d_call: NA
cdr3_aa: CASGAGLYEQYF
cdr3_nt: TGTGCCAGCGGGGCGGGATTGTACGAGCAGTACTTC

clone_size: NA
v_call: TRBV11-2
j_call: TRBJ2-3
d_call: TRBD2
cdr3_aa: CASSFGGADTQYF
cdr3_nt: TGTGCCAGCAGCTTTGGGGGGGCAGATACGCAGTATTTT

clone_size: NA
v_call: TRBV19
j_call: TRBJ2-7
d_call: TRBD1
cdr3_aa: CASSGGYEQYF
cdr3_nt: TGTGCCAGCTCAGGGGGATACGAGCAGTACTTC

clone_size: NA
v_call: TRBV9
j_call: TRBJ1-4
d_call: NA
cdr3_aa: CASSVQTGGVNEKLFF
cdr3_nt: TGTGCCAGCAGCGTGCAGACGGGGGGAGTAAATGAAAAACTGTTTTTT

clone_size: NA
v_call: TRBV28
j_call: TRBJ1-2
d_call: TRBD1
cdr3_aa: CASSLLTGSGGYTF
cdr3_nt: TGTGCCAGCAGTTTATTGACAGGGTCGGGAGGCTACACCTTC

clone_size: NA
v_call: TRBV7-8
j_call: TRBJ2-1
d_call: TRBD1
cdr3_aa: CASSPRTGVGVDEQFF
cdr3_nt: TGTGCCAGCAGCCCCAGGACAGGGGTGGGGGTGGATGAGCAGTTCTTC

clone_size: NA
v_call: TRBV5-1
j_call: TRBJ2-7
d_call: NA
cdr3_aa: CASSWGQGTGEQYF
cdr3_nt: TGCGCCAGCAGCTGGGGGCAGGGGACGGGCGAGCAGTACTTC

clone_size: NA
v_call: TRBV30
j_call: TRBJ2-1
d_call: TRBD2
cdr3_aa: CAWNTGGHNEQFF
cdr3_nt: TGTGCCTGGAACACGGGAGGTCACAATGAGCAGTTCTTC